This record looks at one T cell receptor beta chain sequence and its context. The antigen remains undetermined. This record comes from a study of cytomegalovirus exposure and HLA in healthy donors. The CDR3 is 16 residues long. Germline values: CDR1 SGHKS, CDR2 YYEKEE (reference sequence). With 4 bases removed from V and 3 bases from J, the gap between germline ends came to 17 bases. Study-level points and caveats: In vitro, a few CMV-associated chains proved specific for CMV antigens.

PCR involved 60 Vbeta and 13 Jbeta primers. Authors' data handling: Unique TCR beta chains totaled roughly 80 million in a later count, with 8.5 million to 12 million of them shared. Sequencing was performed with immunoSEQ multiplex PCR; in TCRdb, only in-frame clones are kept and a portion is missing. That table supplies the V and J calls and clone size; D and trimming were determined from the DNA. This sample has 110,000 or so clones, with 73% found just once. This rearrangement joins TRBV5-5 to TRBJ1-5; D is ambiguous. The specimen sequenced was PBMCs. The origin of this receptor is a man in his forties in good health and CMV-seronegative. The chain's CDR3 is CASSLQSGVANQPQHF. In DNA form, the CDR3 reads TGTGCCAGCAGCCTTCAATCGGGAGTTGCCAATCAGCCCCAGCATTTT.